The T cell receptor beta chain under discussion was sequenced for a study of blood T cell repertoires in COVID-19. Study details: Researchers got acute and convalescent COVID-19 samples from the United States, Italy and Spain.

V was pared by 0 bases and J by 0 bases, with 11 bases between. The CDR3 is 17 amino acids. Per the germline V gene, CDR1 is LGHNA and CDR2 is YSLEER. TCRdb's table, derived via immunoSEQ multiplex PCR, lists solely in-frame clones and lacks some. This table holds about 180,000 clones, about 82% found once. The V call is TRBV4-3, the J call TRBJ2-2; tentative D call: TRBD1 (6 bases). Material: peripheral blood. The source is a man in his 70s with active or convalescent COVID-19. As DNA, the CDR3 is TGCGCCAGCAGCCAAGATTTGGGGGCCCCGAACACCGGGGAGCTGTTTTTT. This codes for CASSQDLGAPNTGELFF.